The subject of this entry is one TCR beta chain. Its target antigen remains unknown. The input lacks base qualities; no much larger clone sits a single base away. The data were obtained in a study of T cell responses to AZD1222 COVID-19 vaccine listed by TCRdb under 2021. Study-wide context: A total of just over 230 trial participants underwent TCR sequencing, of whom approximately 210 received two doses of AZD1222 and about 25 received two doses of the MenACWY control vaccine. Trial participants were enrolled by age into 18-55, 56-69 and 70-plus year subgroups, with around 150, 28 and 57 TCR-sequenced participants respectively.

The time point label corresponds to: about 28 days (+/-7) after the second vaccine dose. Per the publication, the treatment or condition label means: meningococcal conjugate vaccine given as trial control. Vaccinee samples came from UK trials COV001 and COV002, including a single-blind randomized controlled phase 2/3 trial of AZD1222 (ChAdOx1 nCoV-19) in healthy adults. For TCRbeta chain sequencing, PBMC samples from trial participants were taken at day 0 and at day 28 after the second dose. The investigation overall reported the following: The 56-69-year group was small, and its depth increase did not reach significance, likely because of low power. Participants were mostly white British, with more females than males. The authors suggested clonal diversity may have been underestimated. Reportedly, almost half of the unique spike-specific TCRs recognized epitopes lying outside the regions that are mutated in the B.1.351 and B.1.1.7 variants. After two AZD1222 doses, spike-specific TCR breadth and depth were significantly higher than at day 0 and than in MenACWY recipients. The whole spike protein was spanned by vaccine-associated CD4 TCRs, and dominant responses were seen in regions 160-218 and 743-854. Because no samples from the day 14 peak response were available, repertoires could be characterized only after the peak T cell response. Conclusions about previously exposed vaccinees are limited, since just 6 or 7 AZD1222 recipients were seropositive for SARS-CoV-2 at baseline.

CDR1 and CDR2 are read off the germline V gene as KGHSH and LQKENI. There are 15 amino acids in the CDR3, from cysteine to phenylalanine inclusive. Of all the DNA, just the CDR3 is kept, 45 bases in frame from base 1. V drops 1 base and J drops 5 bases, leaving 12 bases in between. The CDR3 regions of human TCRbeta chains were subjected to immunosequencing. The study's own analysis went as follows. TCRs in the repertoires were matched against a reference library of SARS-CoV-2-specific TCRs that had been generated with the MIRA antigen-specificity platform. Breadth was defined as the fraction of unique TCRs that were SARS-CoV-2-associated, and depth was defined as the fraction of total T cells that were SARS-CoV-2-associated. Each spike-specific TCR was assigned to its reactive spike region and to a CD4 or CD8 class using the MIRA data. Log10-transformed breadth and depth values were compared by one-way ANOVA with Sidak's multiple comparisons tests. Imported from immuneACCESS, the table was reduced by TCRdb to in-frame sequences with V and J called. These copies leave out some clones; in studies compared against another copy, an unresolved V gene accounts for under half, and the cause of the remainder is not known. The V and J calls and the clone size are those of that table, but D and trimming were determined from the DNA. The sample data list some 170,000 clones, and 80% to 90% of these were observed just once. The top ten hold 4.3% of the sample.

The origin of this receptor is an adult who received the MenACWY meningococcal vaccine as a control. The input for sequencing was peripheral blood, taken 28 days after the second dose of the MenACWY control vaccine. The rearrangement joined TRBV18 to TRBJ2-1; the D gene is not confidently resolved. The DNA sequence is as follows: TGTGCCAGCTCACCACTTCAACTACGGGACAATGAGCAGTTCTTC. It specifies CASSPLQLRDNEQFF.